This T cell receptor (beta chain) is drawn from a study of identical twins. Deletions cut 3 bases from V and 5 bases from J, with 16 bases between. CDR3 length: 15 residues. The germline V gene encodes CDR1 WNHNN and CDR2 SYGVQD (reference sequence). TCRdb reanalysed the 5' RACE reads using MiXCR and keeps one entry per CDR3 protein. The sample contains 1.5 million or so distinct CDR3 sequences, 25% to 35% of which appear only once. This clonotype has only a few counts. The sample taken for sequencing was cord blood. The origin of this receptor is a newborn girl in good health. The chain links TRBV10-1 to TRBJ2-5; tentatively, D is TRBD2 (7 bases). CDR3: CASSDYGGPAETQYF. CDR3 nucleotides: TGCGCCAGCAGTGACTACGGGGGGCCGGCTGAGACCCAGTACTTC.